The 5 T cell receptor beta chains given below trace back to one sample, sequenced in a study of blood T cell repertoires in COVID-19. The assay was immunoSEQ multiplex PCR, and TCRdb's table has in-frame clones only and misses some. In the table there are 430,000 or so clones, 70% to 90% of which are singletons. Sequenced input: PBMCs or T cells enriched from blood (not recorded which). These receptors all stem from a woman between 18 and 30 years old who had been exposed to COVID-19.

The chain carries TRBV19 and TRBJ2-3; 14 nucleotides align to TRBD2. The V and J ends lost 6 bases and 7 bases, in that order; junction bases with no gene match: 9. This CDR3 comprises 16 residues. From germline, CDR1 is LNHDA and CDR2 SQIVND (reference sequence). CDR3 DNA: TGTGCCAGTAGAACCGGGACTAGCGGGAGCGGAAATACGCAGTATTTT. Its protein product is CASRTGTSGSGNTQYF.

This clone was seen a few times. This sequence joins TRBV5-1 and TRBJ2-2; D possibly corresponds to TRBD2 (6 bases). Germline V gives CDR1 SGHRS, CDR2 YFSETQ. Between the trimmed V and J ends, which lost 0 bases and 7 bases, there was a span of 13 bases. This CDR3 is built from 15 residues. CDR3 DNA sequence: TGCGCCAGCAGCTTGGATCTAGGAGGGATCGGGGAGCTGTTTTTT. It codes for CASSLDLGGIGELFF.

The sample holds one count of this clone. The chain combines TRBV7-6 with TRBJ1-2; 7 bases are shared with TRBD1. V lost 1 base to trimming and J lost 4 bases; unmatched junction nucleotides: 6. The V gene's germline CDR1 is SGHVS and CDR2 FNYEAQ. This CDR3 is built from 15 residues. As DNA, the CDR3 is TGTGCCAGCAGCTTAGTCGCAGGGGGAGTCTATGGCTACACCTTC. It encodes CASSLVAGGVYGYTF. Filled out from reference TRBV7-6 and TRBJ1-2, the complete variable domain reads GAGVSQSPRYKVTKRGQDVALRCDPISGHVSLYWYRQALGQGPEFLTYFNYEAQQDKSGLPNDRFSAERPEGSISTLTIQRTEQRDSAMYRCASSLVAGGVYGYTFGSGTRLTVV.

The chain couples TRBV19 to TRBJ1-2, with 7 bases lining up with TRBD1. J was trimmed by 7 bases and V by 6 bases; bases with no gene match: 11. The V gene's germline CDR1 is LNHDA and CDR2 SQIVND (reference sequence). CDR3 length: 14 residues. In DNA, the CDR3 is TGTGCCAGTAGCCTCGGACAGGCGGCGGGTGGCTACACCTTC. Amino acids: CASSLGQAAGGYTF. Combining the CDR3 with reference TRBV19 and TRBJ1-2 gives the whole variable domain DGGITQSPKYLFRKEGQNVTLSCEQNLNHDAMYWYRQDPGQGLRLIYYSQIVNDFQKGDIAEGYSVSREKKESFPLTVTSAQKNPTAFYLCASSLGQAAGGYTFGSGTRLTVV.

The rearrangement joins TRBV10-1 to TRBJ2-7, with 14 bases fitting TRBD2. This CDR3 contains 14 residues. The germline CDR1 and CDR2 sequences are WNHNN and SYGVQD (reference sequence). Germline trimming cut 7 bases from V and 6 bases from J; bases unmatched to any gene: 5. The CDR3 bases are TGCGCCAGCAACAGCGGGACTAGCGGGGGCGAGCAGTACTTC. Translated: CASNSGTSGGEQYF.